This note documents a single T cell receptor beta chain sequence. The sample comes from a study of blood T cell repertoires in COVID-19. In the study's own analysis: Amplification with reference gene primers provided the estimates of nucleated cell counts. The protocol was immunoSEQ multiplex PCR, while the TCRdb copy is restricted to in-frame clones and leaves out a portion. D and trimming were read from the DNA, whereas the V and J calls and clone size are those reported in that table. Of some 46,000 clones in the sample, around 87% are singletons; the top ten hold approximately 5%. The specimen sequenced was peripheral blood. The origin of this receptor is a human donor in a cohort sampled during active COVID-19.

CDR3 in amino acids: CASSLAGGIQETQYF. The DNA for the CDR3 is TGCGCCAGCAGTCTAGCGGGGGGGATACAAGAGACCCAGTACTTC. V gene TRBV4-1 combines with J gene TRBJ2-5, with 12 bases lining up with TRBD2. This CDR3 has 15 residues. Trimming at V came to 6 bases and at J to 2 bases, leaving 4 bases not matched to a gene. Germline V gives CDR1 MGHRA, CDR2 YSYEKL.